A selection of T cell receptor beta chains follows, all from one sample in a study of Ad26.COV2.S vaccination and SARS-CoV-2 variants. Sequencing was performed with immunoSEQ multiplex PCR; in TCRdb, only in-frame clones are kept and a portion is missing. The data contain more than 400,000 clones, roughly 87% of them singletons. The sample here was peripheral blood, taken in a trial of Ad26.COV2.S vaccine versus placebo. Receptor source: a person aged 18-65 years who received the Ad26.COV2.S COVID-19 vaccine or a placebo. Each CDR3 is given with its conserved first and last residue. Clone size is stated in some rows and not others, as once, few, many or a class when expanded.

j_call clone_size v_call cdr3_aa
TRBJ2-7 - TRBV4-2 CASSQAGSGTYEQYF
TRBJ1-1 - TRBV12-3/TRBV12-4 CASSPRFTEAFF
TRBJ2-1 - TRBV9 CASSVEVAGNNEQFF
TRBJ2-1 - TRBV12-3/TRBV12-4 CASTLGSGKQFF
TRBJ2-1 few TRBV15 CATSRDRGAGEPLIF
TRBJ1-4 - TRBV30 CAWSVLVGNKNEKLFF
TRBJ1-3 - TRBV23-1 CASSQVSGNTIYF
TRBJ2-4 - TRBV7-9 CASSLWDPETQYF
TRBJ2-5 - TRBV28 CASSPSGIQETQYF
TRBJ2-2 - TRBV7-8 CASSLGRTGELFF
TRBJ2-1 - TRBV5-1 CASSYGQEQFF
TRBJ2-7 - TRBV5-6 CASSLITGAIAEQYF
TRBJ2-7 - TRBV5-6 CASSLGTASYEQYF
TRBJ2-7 - TRBV27 CASSLTPTYEQYF
TRBJ1-1 few TRBV6-5 CASSGRLNTEAFF
TRBJ1-6 - TRBV7-2 CASSLDRKPLHF
TRBJ2-7 - TRBV7-9 CASSGPQGIYEQYF
TRBJ2-1 - TRBV28 CASSQGLAARVGNEQFF
TRBJ1-4 - TRBV28 CASTLPGGEKLFF
TRBJ2-5 - TRBV7-6 CASSKDRGRETQYF
TRBJ2-5 - TRBV5-1 CASSLWEIETQYF
TRBJ2-6 - TRBV28 CASSLRQSGANVLTF
TRBJ1-2 - TRBV19 CASSTDREQGYTF
TRBJ2-7 - TRBV4-3 CTSSPSGSSYEQYF
TRBJ1-3 few TRBV5-4 CASSGGTHSSGNTIYF
TRBJ2-1 - TRBV14 CASSQERGGIGYNEQFF
TRBJ2-6 - TRBV7-2 CASSPSTILTRSGANVLTF
TRBJ1-2 - TRBV19 CASSISSAAYGYTF
TRBJ2-7 many TRBV4-3 CASSQQGLLGEQYF
TRBJ2-2 once TRBV10-3 CAISEGATARTGELFF
TRBJ2-7 - TRBV5-4 CASSPPGREVSYEQYF
TRBJ2-5 - TRBV28 CASSLGGAGGQETQYF
TRBJ1-1 - TRBV5-1 CASSPRQAANTEAFF
TRBJ2-2 - TRBV6-5 CASSYSRLNTGELFF
TRBJ2-5 - TRBV15 CATSHTDRRETQYF
TRBJ2-7 - TRBV5-4 CASSLGQPSYEQYF